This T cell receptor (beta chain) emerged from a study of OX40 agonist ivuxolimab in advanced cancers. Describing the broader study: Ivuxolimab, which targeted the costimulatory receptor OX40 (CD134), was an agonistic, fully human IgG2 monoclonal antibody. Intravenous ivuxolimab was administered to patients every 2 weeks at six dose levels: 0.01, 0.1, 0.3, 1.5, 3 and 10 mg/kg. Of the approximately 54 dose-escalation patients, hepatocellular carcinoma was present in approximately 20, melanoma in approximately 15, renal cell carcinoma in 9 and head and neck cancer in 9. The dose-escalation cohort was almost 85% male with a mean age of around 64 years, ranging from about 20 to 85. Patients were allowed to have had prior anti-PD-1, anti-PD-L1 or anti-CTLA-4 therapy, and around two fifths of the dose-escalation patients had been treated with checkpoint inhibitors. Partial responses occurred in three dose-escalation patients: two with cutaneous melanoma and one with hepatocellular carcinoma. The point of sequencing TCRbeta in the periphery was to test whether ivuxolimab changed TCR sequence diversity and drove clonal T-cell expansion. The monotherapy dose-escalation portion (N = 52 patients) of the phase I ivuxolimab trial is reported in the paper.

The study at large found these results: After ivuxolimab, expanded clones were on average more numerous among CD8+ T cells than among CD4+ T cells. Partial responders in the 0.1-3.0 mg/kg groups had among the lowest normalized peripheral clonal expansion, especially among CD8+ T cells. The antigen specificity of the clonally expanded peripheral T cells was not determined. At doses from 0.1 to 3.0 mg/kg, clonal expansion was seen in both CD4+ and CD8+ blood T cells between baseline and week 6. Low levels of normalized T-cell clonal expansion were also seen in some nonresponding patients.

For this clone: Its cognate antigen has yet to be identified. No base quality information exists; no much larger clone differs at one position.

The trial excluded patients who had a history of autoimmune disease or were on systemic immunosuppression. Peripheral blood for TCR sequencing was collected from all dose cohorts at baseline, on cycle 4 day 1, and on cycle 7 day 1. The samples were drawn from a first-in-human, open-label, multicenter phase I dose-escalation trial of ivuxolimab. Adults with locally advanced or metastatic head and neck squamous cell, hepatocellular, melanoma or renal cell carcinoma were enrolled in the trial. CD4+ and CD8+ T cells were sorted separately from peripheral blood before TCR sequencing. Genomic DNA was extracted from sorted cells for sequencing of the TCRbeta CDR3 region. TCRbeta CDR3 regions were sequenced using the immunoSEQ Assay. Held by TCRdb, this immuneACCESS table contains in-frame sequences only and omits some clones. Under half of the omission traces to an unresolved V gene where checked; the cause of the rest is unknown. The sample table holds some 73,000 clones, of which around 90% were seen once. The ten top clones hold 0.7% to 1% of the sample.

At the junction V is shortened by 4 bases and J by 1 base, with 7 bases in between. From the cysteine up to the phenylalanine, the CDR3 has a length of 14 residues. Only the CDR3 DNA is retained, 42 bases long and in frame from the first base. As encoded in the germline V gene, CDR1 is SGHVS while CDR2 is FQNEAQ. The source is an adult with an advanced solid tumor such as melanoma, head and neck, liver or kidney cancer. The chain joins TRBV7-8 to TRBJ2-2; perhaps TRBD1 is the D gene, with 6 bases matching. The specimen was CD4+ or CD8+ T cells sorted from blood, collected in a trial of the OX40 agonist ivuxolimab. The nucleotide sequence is TGTGCCAGCAGCTGGACAGAGAACACCGGGGAGCTGTTTTTT. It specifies CASSWTENTGELFF.